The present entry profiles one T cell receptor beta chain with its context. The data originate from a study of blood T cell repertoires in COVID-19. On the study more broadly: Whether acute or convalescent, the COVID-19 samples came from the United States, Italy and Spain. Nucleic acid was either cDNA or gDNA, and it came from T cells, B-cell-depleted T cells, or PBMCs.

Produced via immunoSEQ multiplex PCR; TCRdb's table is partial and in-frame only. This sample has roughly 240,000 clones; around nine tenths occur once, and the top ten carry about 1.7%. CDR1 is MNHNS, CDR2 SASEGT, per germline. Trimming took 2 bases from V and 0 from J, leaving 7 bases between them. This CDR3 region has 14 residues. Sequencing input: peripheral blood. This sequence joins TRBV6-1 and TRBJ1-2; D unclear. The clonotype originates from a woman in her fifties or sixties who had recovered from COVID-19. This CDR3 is CASSEFRTNYGYTF. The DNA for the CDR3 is TGTGCCAGCAGTGAATTCAGGACTAACTATGGCTACACCTTC.